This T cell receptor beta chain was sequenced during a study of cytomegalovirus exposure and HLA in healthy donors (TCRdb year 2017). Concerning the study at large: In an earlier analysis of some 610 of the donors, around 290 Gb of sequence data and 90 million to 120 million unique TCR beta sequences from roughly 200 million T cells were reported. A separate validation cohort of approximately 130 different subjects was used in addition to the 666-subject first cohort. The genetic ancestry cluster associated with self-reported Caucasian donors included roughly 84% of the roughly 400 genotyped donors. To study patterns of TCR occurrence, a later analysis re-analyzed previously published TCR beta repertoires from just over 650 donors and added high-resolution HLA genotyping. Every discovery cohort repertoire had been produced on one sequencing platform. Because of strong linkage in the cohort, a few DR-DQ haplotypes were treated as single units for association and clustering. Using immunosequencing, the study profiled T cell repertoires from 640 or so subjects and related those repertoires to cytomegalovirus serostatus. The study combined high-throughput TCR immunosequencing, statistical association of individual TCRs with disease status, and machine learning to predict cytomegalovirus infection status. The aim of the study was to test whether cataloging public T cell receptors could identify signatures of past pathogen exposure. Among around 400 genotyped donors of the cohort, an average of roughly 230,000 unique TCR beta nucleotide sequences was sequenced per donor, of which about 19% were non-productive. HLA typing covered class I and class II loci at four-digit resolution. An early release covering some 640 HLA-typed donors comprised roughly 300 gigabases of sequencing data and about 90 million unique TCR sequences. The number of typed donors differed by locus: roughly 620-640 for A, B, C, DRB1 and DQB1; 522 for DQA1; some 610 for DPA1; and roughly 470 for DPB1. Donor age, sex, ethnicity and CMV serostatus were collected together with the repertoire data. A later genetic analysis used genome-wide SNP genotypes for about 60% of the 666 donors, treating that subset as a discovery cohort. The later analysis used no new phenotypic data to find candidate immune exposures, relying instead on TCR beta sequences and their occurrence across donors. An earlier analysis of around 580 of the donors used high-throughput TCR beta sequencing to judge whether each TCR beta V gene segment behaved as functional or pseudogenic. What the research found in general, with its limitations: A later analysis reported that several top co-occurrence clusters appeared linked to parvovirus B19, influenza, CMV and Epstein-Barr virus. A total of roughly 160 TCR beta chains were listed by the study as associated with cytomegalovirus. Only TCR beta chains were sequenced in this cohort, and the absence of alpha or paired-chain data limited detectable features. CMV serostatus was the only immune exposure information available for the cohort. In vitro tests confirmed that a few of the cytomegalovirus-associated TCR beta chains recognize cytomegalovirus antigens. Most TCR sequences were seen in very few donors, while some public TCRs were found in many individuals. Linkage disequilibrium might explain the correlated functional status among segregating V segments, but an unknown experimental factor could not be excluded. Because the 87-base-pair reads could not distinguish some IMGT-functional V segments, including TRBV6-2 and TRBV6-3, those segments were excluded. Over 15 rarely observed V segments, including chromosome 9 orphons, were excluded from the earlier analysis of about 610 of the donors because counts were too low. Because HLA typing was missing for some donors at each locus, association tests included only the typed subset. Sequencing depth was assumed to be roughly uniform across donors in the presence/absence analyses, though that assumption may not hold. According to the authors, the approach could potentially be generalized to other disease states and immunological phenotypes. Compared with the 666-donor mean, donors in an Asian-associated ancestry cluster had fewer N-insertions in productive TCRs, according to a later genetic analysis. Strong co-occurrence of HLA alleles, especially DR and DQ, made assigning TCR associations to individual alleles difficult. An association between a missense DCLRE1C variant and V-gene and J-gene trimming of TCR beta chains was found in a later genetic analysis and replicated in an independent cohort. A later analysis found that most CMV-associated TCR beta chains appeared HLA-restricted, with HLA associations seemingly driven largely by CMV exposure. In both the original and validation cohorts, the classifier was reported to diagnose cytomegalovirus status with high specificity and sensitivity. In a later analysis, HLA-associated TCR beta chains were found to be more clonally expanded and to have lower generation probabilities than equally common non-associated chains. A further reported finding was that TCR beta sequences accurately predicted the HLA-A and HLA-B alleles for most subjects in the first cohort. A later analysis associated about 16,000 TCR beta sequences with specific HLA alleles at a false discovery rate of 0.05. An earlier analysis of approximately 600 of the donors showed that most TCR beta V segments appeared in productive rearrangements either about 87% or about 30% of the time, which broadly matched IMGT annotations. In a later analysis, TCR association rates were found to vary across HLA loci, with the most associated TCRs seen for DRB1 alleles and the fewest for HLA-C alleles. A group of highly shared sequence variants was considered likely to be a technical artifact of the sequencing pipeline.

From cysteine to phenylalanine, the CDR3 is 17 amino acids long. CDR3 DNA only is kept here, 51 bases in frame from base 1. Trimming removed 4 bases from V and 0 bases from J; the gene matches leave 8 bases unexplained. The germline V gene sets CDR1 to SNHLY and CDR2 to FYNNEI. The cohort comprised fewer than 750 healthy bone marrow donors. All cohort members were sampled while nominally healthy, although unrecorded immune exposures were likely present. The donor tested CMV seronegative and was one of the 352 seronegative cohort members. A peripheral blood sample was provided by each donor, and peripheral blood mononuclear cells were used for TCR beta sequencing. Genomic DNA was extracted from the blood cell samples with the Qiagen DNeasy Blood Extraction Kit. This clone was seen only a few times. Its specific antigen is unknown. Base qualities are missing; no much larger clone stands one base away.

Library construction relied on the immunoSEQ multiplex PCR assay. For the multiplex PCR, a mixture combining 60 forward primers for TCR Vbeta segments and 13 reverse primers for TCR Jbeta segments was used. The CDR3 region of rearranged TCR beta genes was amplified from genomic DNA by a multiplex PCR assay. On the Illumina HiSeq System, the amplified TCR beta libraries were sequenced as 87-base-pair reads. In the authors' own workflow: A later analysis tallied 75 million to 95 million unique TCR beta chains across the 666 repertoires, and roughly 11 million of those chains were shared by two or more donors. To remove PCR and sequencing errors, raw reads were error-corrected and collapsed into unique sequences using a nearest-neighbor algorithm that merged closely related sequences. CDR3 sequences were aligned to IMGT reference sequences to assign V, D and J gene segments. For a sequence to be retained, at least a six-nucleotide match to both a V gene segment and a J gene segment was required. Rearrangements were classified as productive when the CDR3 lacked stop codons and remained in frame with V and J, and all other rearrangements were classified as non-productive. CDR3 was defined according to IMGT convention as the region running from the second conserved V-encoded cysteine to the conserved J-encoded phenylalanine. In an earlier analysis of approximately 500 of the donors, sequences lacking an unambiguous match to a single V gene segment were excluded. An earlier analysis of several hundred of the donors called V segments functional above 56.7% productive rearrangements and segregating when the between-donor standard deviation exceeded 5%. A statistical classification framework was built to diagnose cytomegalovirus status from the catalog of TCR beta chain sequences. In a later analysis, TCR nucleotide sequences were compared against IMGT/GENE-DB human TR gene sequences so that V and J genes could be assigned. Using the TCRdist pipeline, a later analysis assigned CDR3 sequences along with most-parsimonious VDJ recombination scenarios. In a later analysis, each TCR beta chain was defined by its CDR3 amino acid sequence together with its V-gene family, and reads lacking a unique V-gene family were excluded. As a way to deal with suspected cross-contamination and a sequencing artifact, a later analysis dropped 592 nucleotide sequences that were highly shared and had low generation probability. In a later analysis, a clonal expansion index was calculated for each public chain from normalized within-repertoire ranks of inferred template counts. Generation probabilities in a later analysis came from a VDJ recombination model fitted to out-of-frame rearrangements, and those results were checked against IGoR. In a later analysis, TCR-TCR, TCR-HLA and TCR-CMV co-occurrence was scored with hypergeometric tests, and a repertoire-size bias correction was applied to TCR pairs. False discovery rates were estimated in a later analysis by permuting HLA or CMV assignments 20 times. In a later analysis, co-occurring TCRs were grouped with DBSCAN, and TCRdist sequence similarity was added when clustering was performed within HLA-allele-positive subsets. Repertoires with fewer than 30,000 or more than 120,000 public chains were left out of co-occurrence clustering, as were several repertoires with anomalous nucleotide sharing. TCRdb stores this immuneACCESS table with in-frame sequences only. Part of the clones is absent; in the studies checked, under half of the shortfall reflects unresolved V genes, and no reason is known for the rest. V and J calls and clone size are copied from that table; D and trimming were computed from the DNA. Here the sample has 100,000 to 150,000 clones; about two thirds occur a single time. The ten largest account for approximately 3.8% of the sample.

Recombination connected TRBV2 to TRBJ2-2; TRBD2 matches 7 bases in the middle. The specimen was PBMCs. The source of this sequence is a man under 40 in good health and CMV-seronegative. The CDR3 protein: CASSVNGGTANTGELFF. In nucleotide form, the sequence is TGTGCCAGCAGTGTTAACGGGGGGACTGCGAACACCGGGGAGCTGTTTTTT. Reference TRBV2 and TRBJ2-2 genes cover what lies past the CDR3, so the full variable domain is EPEVTQTPSHQVTQMGQEVILRCVPISNHLYFYWYRQILGQKVEFLVSFYNNEISEKSEIFDDQFSVERPDGSNFTLKIRSTKLEDSAMYFCASSVNGGTANTGELFFGEGSRLTVL.